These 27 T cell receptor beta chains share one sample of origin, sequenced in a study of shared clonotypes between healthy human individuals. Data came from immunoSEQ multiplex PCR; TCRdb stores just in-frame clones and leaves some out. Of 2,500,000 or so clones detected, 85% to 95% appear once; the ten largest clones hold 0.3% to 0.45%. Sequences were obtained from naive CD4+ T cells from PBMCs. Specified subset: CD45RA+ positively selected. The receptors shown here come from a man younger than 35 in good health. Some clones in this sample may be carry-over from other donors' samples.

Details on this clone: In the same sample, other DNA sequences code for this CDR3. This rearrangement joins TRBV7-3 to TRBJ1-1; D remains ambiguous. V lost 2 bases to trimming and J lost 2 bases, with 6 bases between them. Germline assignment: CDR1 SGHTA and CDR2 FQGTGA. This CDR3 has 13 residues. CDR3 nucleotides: TGTGCCAGCAGCTTATACCGTAACACTGAAGCTTTCTTT. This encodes CASSLYRNTEAFF.

CDR3 in DNA: TGTGCCAGCAGCCAACTAGCGGGACCGGCGTACAATGAGCAGTTCTTC. Encoded protein: CASSQLAGPAYNEQFF. V gene TRBV7-9 combines with J gene TRBJ2-1, with TRBD2 matching 10 bases. J was trimmed by 4 bases and V by 5 bases; bases with no gene match: 8. There are 16 residues in the CDR3. CDR1 and CDR2 from the germline V gene are SEHNR and FQNEAQ (reference sequence).

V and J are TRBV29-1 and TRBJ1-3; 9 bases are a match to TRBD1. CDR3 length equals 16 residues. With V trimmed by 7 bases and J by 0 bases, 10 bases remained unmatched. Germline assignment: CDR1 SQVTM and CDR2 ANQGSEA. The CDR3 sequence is CSARDRDDRSGNTIYF. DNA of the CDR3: TGCAGCGCCCGGGACAGGGACGATCGCTCTGGAAACACCATATATTTT.

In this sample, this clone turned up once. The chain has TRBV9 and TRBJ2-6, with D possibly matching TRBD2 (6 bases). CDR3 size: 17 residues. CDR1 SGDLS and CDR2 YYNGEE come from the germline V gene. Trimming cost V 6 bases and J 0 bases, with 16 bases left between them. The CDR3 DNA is TGTGCCAGCACGGGACTGACCTTAATCTCTGGGGCCAACGTCCTGACTTTC. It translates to CASTGLTLISGANVLTF.

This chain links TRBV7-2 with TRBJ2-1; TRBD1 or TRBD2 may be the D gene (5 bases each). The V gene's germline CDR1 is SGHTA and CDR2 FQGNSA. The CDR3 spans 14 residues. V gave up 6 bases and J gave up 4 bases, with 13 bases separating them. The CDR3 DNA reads TGTGCCAGCAGAGGGACCGACCGTTACAATGAGCAGTTCTTC. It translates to CASRGTDRYNEQFF.

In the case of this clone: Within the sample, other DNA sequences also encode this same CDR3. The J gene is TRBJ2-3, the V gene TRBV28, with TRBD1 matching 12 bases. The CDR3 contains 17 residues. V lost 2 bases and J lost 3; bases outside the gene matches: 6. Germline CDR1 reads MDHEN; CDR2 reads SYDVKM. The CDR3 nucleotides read TGTGCCAGCAGTTTACTTCCGGGACAGGGGGCGACAGATACGCAGTATTTT. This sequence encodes CASSLLPGQGATDTQYF.

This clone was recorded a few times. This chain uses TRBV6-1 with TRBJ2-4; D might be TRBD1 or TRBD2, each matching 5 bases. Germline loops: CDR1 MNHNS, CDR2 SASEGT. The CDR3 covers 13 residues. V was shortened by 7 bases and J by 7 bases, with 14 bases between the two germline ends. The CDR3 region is CASTLRDGNIQYF. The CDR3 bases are TGTGCCAGCACCCTCAGGGACGGTAACATTCAGTACTTC.

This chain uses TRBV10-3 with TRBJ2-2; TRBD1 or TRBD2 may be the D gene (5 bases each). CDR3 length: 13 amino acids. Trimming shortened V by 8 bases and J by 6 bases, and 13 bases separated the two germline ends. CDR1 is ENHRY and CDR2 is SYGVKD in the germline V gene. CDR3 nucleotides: TGTGCCATCTCAGGAGAGGGGTCCGGGGAGCTGTTTTTT. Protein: CAISGEGSGELFF.

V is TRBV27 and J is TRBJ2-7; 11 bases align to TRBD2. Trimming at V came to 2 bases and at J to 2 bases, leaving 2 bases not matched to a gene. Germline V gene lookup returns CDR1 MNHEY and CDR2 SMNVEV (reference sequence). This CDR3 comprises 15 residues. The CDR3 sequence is CASSLIAGGTYEQYF. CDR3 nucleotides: TGTGCCAGCAGTTTAATAGCGGGAGGGACCTACGAGCAGTACTTC.

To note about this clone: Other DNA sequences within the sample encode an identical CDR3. Here the CDR3 reads CASSLEGADNEQFF. CDR3 nucleotides: TGCGCCAGCAGCTTGGAGGGGGCGGATAATGAGCAGTTCTTC. The chain carries TRBV5-1 and TRBJ2-1, with TRBD1 matching over 7 bases. CDR1 is SGHRS and CDR2 is YFSETQ in the germline V gene. Trimming removed 0 bases from V and 7 bases from J; junction bases left unmatched: 4. The CDR3 loop spans 14 amino acids.

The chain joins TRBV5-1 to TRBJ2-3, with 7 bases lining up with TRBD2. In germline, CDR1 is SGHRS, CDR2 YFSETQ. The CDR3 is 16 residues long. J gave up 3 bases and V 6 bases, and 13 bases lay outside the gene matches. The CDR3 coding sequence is TGCGCCAGCAAGAATATGCTGGCGGGAGTGACAGATACGCAGTATTTT. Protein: CASKNMLAGVTDTQYF.

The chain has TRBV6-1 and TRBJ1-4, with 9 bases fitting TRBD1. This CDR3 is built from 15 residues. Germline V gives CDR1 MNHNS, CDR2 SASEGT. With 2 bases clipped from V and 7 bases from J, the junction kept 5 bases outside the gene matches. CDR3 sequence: CASSETGGYFEKLFF. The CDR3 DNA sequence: TGTGCCAGCAGTGAAACAGGGGGCTATTTTGAAAAACTGTTTTTT.

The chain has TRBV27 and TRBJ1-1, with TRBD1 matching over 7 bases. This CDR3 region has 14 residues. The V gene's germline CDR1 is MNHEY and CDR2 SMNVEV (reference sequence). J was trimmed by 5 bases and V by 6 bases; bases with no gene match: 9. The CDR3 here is CASRTSRGRTEAFF. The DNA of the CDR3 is TGTGCCAGCAGGACTTCCAGGGGGAGGACTGAAGCTTTCTTT.

CDR3 in amino acids: CASSPLTSGRATEQFF. The CDR3 DNA reads TGTGCCAGCAGCCCCCTCACTAGCGGGAGGGCCACTGAGCAGTTCTTC. The chain links TRBV4-2 to TRBJ2-1; 13 bases are a match to TRBD2. The CDR3 covers 16 residues. Losses at the gene ends were 4 bases for V and 9 bases for J; bases not matched to a gene: 9. Germline-derived CDR1 and CDR2 are LGHNA and YNFKEQ.

This chain's CDR3 is CSVQGAWETQYF. DNA of the CDR3: TGCAGCGTTCAGGGGGCATGGGAGACCCAGTACTTC. This chain uses TRBV29-1 with TRBJ2-5; TRBD1 matches 8 bases. This CDR3 comprises 12 residues. The germline V gene has CDR1 SQVTM and CDR2 ANQGSEA. V shed 5 bases and J 5 bases; nucleotides not matched to a gene: 4.

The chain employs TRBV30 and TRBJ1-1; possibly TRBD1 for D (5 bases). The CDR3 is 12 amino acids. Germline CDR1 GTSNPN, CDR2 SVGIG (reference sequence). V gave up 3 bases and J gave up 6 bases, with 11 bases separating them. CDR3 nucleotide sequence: TGTGCCTGGAGGTCCCAGGGCCCTGAAGCTTTCTTT. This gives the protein CAWRSQGPEAFF.

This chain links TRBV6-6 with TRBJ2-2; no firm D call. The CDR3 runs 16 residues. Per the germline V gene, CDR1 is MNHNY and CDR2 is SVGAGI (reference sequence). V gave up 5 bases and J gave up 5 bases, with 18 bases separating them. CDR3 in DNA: TGTGCCAGCAGTCGTCTGGGCTCGCCGCAAACCGGGGAGCTGTTTTTT. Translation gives CASSRLGSPQTGELFF.

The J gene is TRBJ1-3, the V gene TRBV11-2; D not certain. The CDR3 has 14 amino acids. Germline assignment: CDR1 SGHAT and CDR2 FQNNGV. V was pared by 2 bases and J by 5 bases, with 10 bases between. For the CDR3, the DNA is TGTGCCAGCAGCTTACAAACCGCCAGAAACACCATATATTTT. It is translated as CASSLQTARNTIYF.

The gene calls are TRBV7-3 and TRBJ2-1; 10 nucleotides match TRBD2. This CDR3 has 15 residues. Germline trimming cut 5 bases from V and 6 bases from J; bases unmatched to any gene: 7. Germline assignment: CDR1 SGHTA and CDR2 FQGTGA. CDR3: CASSLLAGVLNEQFF. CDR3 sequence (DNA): TGTGCCAGCAGCCTGCTAGCGGGAGTCCTCAATGAGCAGTTCTTC.

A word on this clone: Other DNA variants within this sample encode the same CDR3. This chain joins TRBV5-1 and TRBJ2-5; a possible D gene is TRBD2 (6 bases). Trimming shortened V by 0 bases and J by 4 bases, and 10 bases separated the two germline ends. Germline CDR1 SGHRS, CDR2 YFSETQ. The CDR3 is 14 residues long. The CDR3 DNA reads TGCGCCAGCAGCTTGGGGAGGGCCCCAGAGACCCAGTACTTC. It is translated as CASSLGRAPETQYF.

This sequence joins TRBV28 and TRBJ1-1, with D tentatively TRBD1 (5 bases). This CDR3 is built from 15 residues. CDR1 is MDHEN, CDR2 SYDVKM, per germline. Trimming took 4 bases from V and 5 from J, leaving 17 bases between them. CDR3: CASSSPSGGRTEAFF. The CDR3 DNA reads TGTGCCAGCAGTTCTCCGAGTGGGGGTCGGACTGAAGCTTTCTTT.

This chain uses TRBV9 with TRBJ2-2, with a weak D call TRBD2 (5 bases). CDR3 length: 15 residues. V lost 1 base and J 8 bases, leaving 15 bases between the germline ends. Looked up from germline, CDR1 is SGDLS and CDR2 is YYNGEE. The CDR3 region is CASSVSSNSAGELFF. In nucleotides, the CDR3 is TGTGCCAGCAGCGTATCGTCTAATAGCGCTGGGGAGCTGTTTTTT.

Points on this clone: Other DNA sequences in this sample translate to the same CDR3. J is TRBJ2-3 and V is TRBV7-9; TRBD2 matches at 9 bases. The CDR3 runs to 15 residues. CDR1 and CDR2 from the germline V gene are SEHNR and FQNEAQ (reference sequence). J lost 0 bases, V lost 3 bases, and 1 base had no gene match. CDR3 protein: CASSFTSGSTDTQYF. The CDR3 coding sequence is TGTGCCAGCAGCTTTACTAGCGGGAGCACAGATACGCAGTATTTT.

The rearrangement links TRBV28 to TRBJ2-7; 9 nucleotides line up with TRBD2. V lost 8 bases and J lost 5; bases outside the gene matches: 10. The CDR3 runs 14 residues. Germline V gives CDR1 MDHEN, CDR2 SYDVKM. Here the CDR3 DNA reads TGTGCCAGCGCGGATAGCGGGAGCATAGACGAGCAGTACTTC. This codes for CASADSGSIDEQYF.

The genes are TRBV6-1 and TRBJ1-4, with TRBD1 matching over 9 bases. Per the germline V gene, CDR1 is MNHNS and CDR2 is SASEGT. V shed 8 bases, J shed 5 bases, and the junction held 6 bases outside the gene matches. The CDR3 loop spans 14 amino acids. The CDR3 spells CASQTGGPNEKLFF. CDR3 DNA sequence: TGTGCCAGCCAAACAGGGGGCCCGAATGAAAAACTGTTTTTT.

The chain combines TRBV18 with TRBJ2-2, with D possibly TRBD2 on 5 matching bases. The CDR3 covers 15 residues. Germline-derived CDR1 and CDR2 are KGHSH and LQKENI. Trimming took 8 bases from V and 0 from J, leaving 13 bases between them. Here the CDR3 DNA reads TGTGCCAGCACCGTGCGGGTCGCGAACACCGGGGAGCTGTTTTTT. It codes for CASTVRVANTGELFF.

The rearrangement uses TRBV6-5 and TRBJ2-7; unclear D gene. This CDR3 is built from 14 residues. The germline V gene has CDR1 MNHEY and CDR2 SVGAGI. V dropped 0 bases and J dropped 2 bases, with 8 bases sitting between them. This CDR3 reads CASSYSIGTYEQYF. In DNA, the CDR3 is TGTGCCAGCAGTTACTCGATTGGGACCTACGAGCAGTACTTC.